Listed here is a single T cell receptor (beta chain). What it binds is not known. The CDR3 spans 14 residues. CDR1 is SGHTA, CDR2 FQGNSA, per germline. The germline V and J ends were trimmed by 1 base and 7 bases, with 13 bases remaining between them. This sample was included in a study of identifying expanded T cells in peripheral blood. No infections or other immune events were documented during collection. The protocol was immunoSEQ multiplex PCR, while the TCRdb copy is restricted to in-frame clones and leaves out a portion. The profile shows 50,000 to 75,000 clones, over 75% of them singletons. Study-wide results and caveats: Over around two and four weeks, about 15 and 19 clones changed, versus roughly 1.2 between replicates.

This sequence originates from a person aged 18 to 75 in good health. The chain couples TRBV7-2 to TRBJ1-2; the D gene is possibly TRBD1 (5 bases). Sample: blood. Written as DNA, the CDR3 is TGTGCCAGCAGCTTAGTGGCAGGGTTGGGTGGCTACACCTTC. Protein: CASSLVAGLGGYTF. Complete variable domain (other parts from reference TRBV7-2 and TRBJ1-2): GAGVSQSPSNKVTEKGKDVELRCDPISGHTALYWYRQSLGQGLEFLIYFQGNSAPDKSGLPSDRFSAERTGGSVSTLTIQRTQQEDSAVYLCASSLVAGLGGYTFGSGTRLTVV.